The clone carrying this T cell receptor beta chain was detected ten times or more. TCRdb processed the 5' RACE reads anew with MiXCR; each CDR3 protein has one entry. The repertoire includes some 120,000 distinct CDR3 sequences, 9% to 15% of them detected once, and approximately 17% sits in the top ten. As to time point: blood at routine non-recurrence follow-up after resection. The authors sequenced whole RNA from tumor, nontumor lung or frozen PBMC without sorting. These data belong to a study of spatial heterogeneity in lung cancer. Sequenced material: PBMCs, taken at follow-up. The TCR was taken from a male donor with early-stage non-small cell lung cancer.

The CDR3 here is CASSYGAMNTEAFF. The DNA of the CDR3 is TGTGCCAGCAGTTACGGAGCCATGAACACTGAAGCTTTCTTT. V gene TRBV6-6 combines with J gene TRBJ1-1, with D unclear. The V gene lost 2 bases and the J gene lost 0 bases, with 7 bases spanning the gap. Germline V gene sequence: CDR1 MNHNY, CDR2 SVGAGI (reference sequence). The CDR3 covers 14 residues.